The present T cell receptor (beta chain) was sequenced within a study of tissue T cells after allogeneic stem cell transplantation. This clone was counted between two and nine times. Gene names are mouse gene names. The sequenced fragment ends 1 residue before the CDR3 boundary, so the rest is inferred from the germline J gene. Time point of the sample: mouse harvest day 7 after allogeneic transplant. Mouse grafts combined 10^7 T-cell-depleted bone marrow cells with 10^6 splenic CD5+ T cells. CDR3 length: 13 amino acids. V was shortened by 4 bases and J by 0 bases, with 6 bases between the two germline ends. CDR1 is SGHDT, CDR2 FRDEAV, per germline. Some clones are missing from TCRdb's copy, which holds only in-frame ones; the method was immunoSEQ multiplex PCR. The sample contains about 7,900 clones, over 45% of which appear only once.

The sequenced sample consisted of gut tissue. This rearrangement joins TRBV14 to TRBJ2-5; tentative D call: TRBD2 (5 bases). The TCR sequence derives from a female BALB/c mouse given C57BL/6 T cells with graft-versus-host disease after an allogeneic hematopoietic cell transplant. The CDR3 reads CASSVGNQDTQYF. CDR3 DNA (partial): TGTGCCAGCAGTGTGGGGAACCAAGACACCCAGTAC.